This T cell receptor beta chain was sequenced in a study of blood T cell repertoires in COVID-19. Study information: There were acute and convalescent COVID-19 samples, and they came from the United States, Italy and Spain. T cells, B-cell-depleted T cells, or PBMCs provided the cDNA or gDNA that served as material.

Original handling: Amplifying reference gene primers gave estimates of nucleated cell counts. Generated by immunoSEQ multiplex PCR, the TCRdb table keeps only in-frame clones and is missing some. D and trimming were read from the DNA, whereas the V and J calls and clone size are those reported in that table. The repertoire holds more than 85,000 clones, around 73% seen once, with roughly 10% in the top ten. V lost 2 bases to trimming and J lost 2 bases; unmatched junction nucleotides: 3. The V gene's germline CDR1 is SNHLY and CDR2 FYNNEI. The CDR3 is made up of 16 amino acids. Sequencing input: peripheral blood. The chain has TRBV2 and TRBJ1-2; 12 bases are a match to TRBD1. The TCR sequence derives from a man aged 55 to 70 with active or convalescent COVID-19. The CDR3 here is CASSERGQGANYGYTF. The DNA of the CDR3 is TGTGCCAGCAGTGAAAGGGGACAGGGGGCGAACTATGGCTACACCTTC.